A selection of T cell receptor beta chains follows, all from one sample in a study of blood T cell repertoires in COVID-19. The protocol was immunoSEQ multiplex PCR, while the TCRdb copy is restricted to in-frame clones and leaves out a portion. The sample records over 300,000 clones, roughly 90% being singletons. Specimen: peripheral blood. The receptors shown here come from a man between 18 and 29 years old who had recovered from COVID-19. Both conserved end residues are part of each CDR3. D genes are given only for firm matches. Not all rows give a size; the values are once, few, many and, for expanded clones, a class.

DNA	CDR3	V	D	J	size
TGTGCCAGCAGGGGGCTAGTTTACAATGAGCAGTTCTTC	CASRGLVYNEQFF	TRBV7-9	.	TRBJ2-1	.
TGTGCCAGTAGTTTACAGGGTTCAGAACAGCCCCAGCATTTT	CASSLQGSEQPQHF	TRBV19	.	TRBJ1-5	.
TGTGCCTGGAGTGCCCCGGGTCAGCCCCAGCATTTT	CAWSAPGQPQHF	TRBV30	.	TRBJ1-5	once
TGTGCCAGCAGCGGTCGTTCTAGCACAGATACGCAGTATTTT	CASSGRSSTDTQYF	TRBV9	.	TRBJ2-3	.
TGTGCCAGTCAACCCGGGGTGTTGAACACCGGGGAGCTGTTTTTT	CASQPGVLNTGELFF	TRBV19	.	TRBJ2-2	.
TGTGCCAGCAGAATACAGGGGGACTGCACCTTC	CASRIQGDCTF	TRBV12-3/TRBV12-4	TRBD1	TRBJ1-2	once
TGTGCCAGCAGCTTAGGGACCACAGGACTGTTTTTT	CASSLGTTGLFF	TRBV11-2	.	TRBJ1-4	.
TGTGCCACATCTTTGAGGGCCCTTAGCAATCAGCCCCAGCATTTT	CATSLRALSNQPQHF	TRBV6-5	.	TRBJ1-5	.
TGTGCCAGCGGGCGGGGGTGGAACACCGGGGAGCTGTTTTTT	CASGRGWNTGELFF	TRBV3-1/TRBV3-2	TRBD2	TRBJ2-2	.
TGCGCCAGCAGCTTGGCAACAAGCGGGGGTTACACAGATACGCAGTATTTT	CASSLATSGGYTDTQYF	TRBV5-1	TRBD2	TRBJ2-3	.
TGTGCCAGCACGGACTCAACTAACATTCAGTACTTC	CASTDSTNIQYF	TRBV7-9	.	TRBJ2-4	.
TGTGCCAGCAGCCAAAGCGGGAGACAAGAGACCCAGTACTTC	CASSQSGRQETQYF	TRBV3-1/TRBV3-2	TRBD2	TRBJ2-5	.
TGTGCCAGCAGCCAACTAACCTACGAGCAGTACTTC	CASSQLTYEQYF	TRBV3-1/TRBV3-2	.	TRBJ2-7	.
TGTGCCAGCAGCTCCCCGGGAGGGGGAGACTATGGCTACACCTTC	CASSSPGGGDYGYTF	TRBV11-2	.	TRBJ1-2	.
TGTGCCAGCAGCCGGACAGGGGAGTATGGCTACACCTTC	CASSRTGEYGYTF	TRBV27	TRBD1	TRBJ1-2	.
TGTGCCAGCAGCTTAAGGATGGGGGGGAGGGAGACCCAGTACTTC	CASSLRMGGRETQYF	TRBV7-2	TRBD2	TRBJ2-5	.
TGCGCCAGCAAACGACAGGGGGCGGGGGTCGGGGAGCTGTTTTTT	CASKRQGAGVGELFF	TRBV4-3	TRBD1	TRBJ2-2	once
TGCAGCGTTGACGGTTCTGACAGTCACAATGAGCAGTTCTTC	CSVDGSDSHNEQFF	TRBV29-1	.	TRBJ2-1	.
TGTGCCAGCAGCTTAGACGTTCTGTTCGGGGCTTTCTTT	CASSLDVLFGAFF	TRBV7-9	.	TRBJ1-1	.
TGTGCCAGCAGCTACACTAGTTACGAGCAGTACTTC	CASSYTSYEQYF	TRBV3-1/TRBV3-2	.	TRBJ2-7	few
TGTGCCAGCACGAGGACAGGGACAGGAAACACCATATATTTT	CASTRTGTGNTIYF	TRBV6-5	TRBD1	TRBJ1-3	.
TGTGCCAGCAGCGTTGGGGCTAGCGGGAGCCTGGCAGATACGCAGTATTTT	CASSVGASGSLADTQYF	TRBV9	TRBD2	TRBJ2-3	once
TGTGCCAGCAGCCAGGGACAGGGAGGGACAGATACGCAGTATTTT	CASSQGQGGTDTQYF	TRBV5-4	TRBD1	TRBJ2-3	.
TGTGCCAGCAGCTACCGGGACATTTCCTACAATGAGCAGTTCTTC	CASSYRDISYNEQFF	TRBV6-5	.	TRBJ2-1	.
TGTGCCAGCAGTTATGGGACAAAGGTCAGCACTGAAGCTTTCTTT	CASSYGTKVSTEAFF	TRBV6-5	.	TRBJ1-1	.
TGTGCCAGCGGGGACCCCTCGGGACAGAGCTCCTACGAGCAGTACTTC	CASGDPSGQSSYEQYF	TRBV3-1/TRBV3-2	TRBD1	TRBJ2-7	.
TGTGCCAGCAAAAAAACAGGGGGTGGTGAAAAACTGTTTTTT	CASKKTGGGEKLFF	TRBV2	TRBD1	TRBJ1-4	.
TGTGCCAGCAGTGAACGGGGAAATCAGCCCCAGCATTTT	CASSERGNQPQHF	TRBV2	.	TRBJ1-5	.
TGTGCCAGTAGAGAACAGTCCTCTGGAAACACCATATATTTT	CASREQSSGNTIYF	TRBV19	.	TRBJ1-3	few
TGTGCCAGCAGCGTTCACTCGGTCGCGGCGGATTCACCCCTCCACTTT	CASSVHSVAADSPLHF	TRBV9	.	TRBJ1-6	.
TGTGCCATCAGTGACCCCTTTGGACAGGGCCCGTACCAAGAGACCCAGTACTTC	CAISDPFGQGPYQETQYF	TRBV10-3	TRBD1	TRBJ2-5	.
TGTGCCAGCAGCTTACTTGGACAGGGGCAAGAGACCCAGTACTTC	CASSLLGQGQETQYF	TRBV7-6	TRBD1	TRBJ2-5	.
TGTGCCAGCTCACCACAGACAGCCTCCTACAATGAGCAGTTCTTC	CASSPQTASYNEQFF	TRBV18	.	TRBJ2-1	.
TGTGCCAGCAGCTTAGATAGCAGGGTAGAGACCCAGTACTTC	CASSLDSRVETQYF	TRBV7-2	.	TRBJ2-5	.
TGTGCCAGCAGCTTGAACTTTGGGACAGGGCAGTACAATGAGCAGTTCTTC	CASSLNFGTGQYNEQFF	TRBV5-8	TRBD1	TRBJ2-1	once
TGTGCCAGCTTCGGGGACAGGGCTAGGGCCGGGGAGCTGTTTTTT	CASFGDRARAGELFF	TRBV6-5	TRBD1	TRBJ2-2	.
TGTGCCAGCAGCTTAATGAGGGGGAGCTCCTACAATGAGCAGTTCTTC	CASSLMRGSSYNEQFF	TRBV7-2	.	TRBJ2-1	.
TGTGCCTGGAGTGGGCTCCGGGATGAGCAGTTCTTC	CAWSGLRDEQFF	TRBV30	.	TRBJ2-1	.
TGTGCCAGCCTCTTGGTGGGGGCGCGCACTGAAGCTTTCTTT	CASLLVGARTEAFF	TRBV19	.	TRBJ1-1	.
TGCGCCAGCAGCTCGGGGACAGGGTCGAGCTCCTACGAGCAGTACTTC	CASSSGTGSSSYEQYF	TRBV5-1	TRBD1	TRBJ2-7	.
TGTGCCAGCAGTGACCGGGACAGCCTTAACTATGGCTACACCTTC	CASSDRDSLNYGYTF	TRBV2	TRBD1	TRBJ1-2	.
TGCGCCAGCAGCGCGCAGGGGGGCATGAACACTGAAGCTTTCTTT	CASSAQGGMNTEAFF	TRBV4-1	TRBD1	TRBJ1-1	.
TGCGCCAGCAGCCAAGAGGCGGGACTACCCCGGGGGGATACGCAGTATTTT	CASSQEAGLPRGDTQYF	TRBV4-1	TRBD2	TRBJ2-3	once
TGTGCCAGCAGCTTACGCTACGAGCAGTACTTC	CASSLRYEQYF	TRBV7-9	.	TRBJ2-7	few
TGTGCCAGCAGTCCTGGACAGGGTGGCGGCTACACCTTC	CASSPGQGGGYTF	TRBV28	TRBD1	TRBJ1-2	.
TGTGCCAGCAGCTCAACGCCGGGACAGGGATTCGCCGGGGAGCTGTTTTTT	CASSSTPGQGFAGELFF	TRBV7-3	TRBD1	TRBJ2-2	.
TGTGCCAGCAGTAATAGGGGCAGGTACTATGGCTACACCTTC	CASSNRGRYYGYTF	TRBV28	.	TRBJ1-2	.
TGTGCCAGCAGCCAGCCACAGGAGAGAGAGACCCAGTACTTC	CASSQPQERETQYF	TRBV3-1/TRBV3-2	.	TRBJ2-5	.
TGTGCCAGTAGAGGACAGCCACCCCTAAACACTGAAGCTTTCTTT	CASRGQPPLNTEAFF	TRBV19	.	TRBJ1-1	.
TGTGCCTCAACCGGGGTCGGAACTGAAGCTTTCTTT	CASTGVGTEAFF	TRBV6-6	.	TRBJ1-1	.